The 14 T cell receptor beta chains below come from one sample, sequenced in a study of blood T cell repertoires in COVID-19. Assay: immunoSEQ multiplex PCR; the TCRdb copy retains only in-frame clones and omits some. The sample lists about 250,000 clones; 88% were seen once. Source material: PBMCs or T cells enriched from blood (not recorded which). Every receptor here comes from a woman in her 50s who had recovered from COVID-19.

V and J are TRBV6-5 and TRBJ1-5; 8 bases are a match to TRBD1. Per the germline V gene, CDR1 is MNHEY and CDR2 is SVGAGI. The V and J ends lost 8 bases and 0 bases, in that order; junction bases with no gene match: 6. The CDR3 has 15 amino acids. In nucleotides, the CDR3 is TGTGCCAGCGGGAGGACAGGGAATAGCAATCAGCCCCAGCATTTT. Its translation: CASGRTGNSNQPQHF.

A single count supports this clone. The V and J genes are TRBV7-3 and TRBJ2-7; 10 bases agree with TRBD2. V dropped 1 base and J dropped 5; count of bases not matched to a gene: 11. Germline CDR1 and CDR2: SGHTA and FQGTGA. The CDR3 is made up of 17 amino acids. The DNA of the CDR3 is TGTGCCAGCAGCTTAATGGCTAGCGGGGGACGTAGGGACGAGCAGTACTTC. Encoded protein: CASSLMASGGRRDEQYF.

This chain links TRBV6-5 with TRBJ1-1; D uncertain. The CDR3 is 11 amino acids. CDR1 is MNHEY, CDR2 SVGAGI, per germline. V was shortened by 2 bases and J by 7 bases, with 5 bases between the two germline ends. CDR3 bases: TGTGCCAGCAGTTACGTCAGTGAAGCTTTCTTT. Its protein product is CASSYVSEAFF.

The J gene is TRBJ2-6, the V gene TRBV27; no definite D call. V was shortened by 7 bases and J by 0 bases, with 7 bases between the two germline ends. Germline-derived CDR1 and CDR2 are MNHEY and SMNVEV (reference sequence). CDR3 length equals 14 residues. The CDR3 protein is CASNEFSGANVLTF. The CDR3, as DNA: TGTGCCAGCAACGAGTTCTCTGGGGCCAACGTCCTGACTTTC.

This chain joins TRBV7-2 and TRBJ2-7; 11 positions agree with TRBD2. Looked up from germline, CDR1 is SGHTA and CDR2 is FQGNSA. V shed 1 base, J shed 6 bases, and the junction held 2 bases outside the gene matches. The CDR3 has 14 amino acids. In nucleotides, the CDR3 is TGTGCCAGCAGCTTAGGAACTAGCGGGAGCGAGCAGTACTTC. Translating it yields CASSLGTSGSEQYF.

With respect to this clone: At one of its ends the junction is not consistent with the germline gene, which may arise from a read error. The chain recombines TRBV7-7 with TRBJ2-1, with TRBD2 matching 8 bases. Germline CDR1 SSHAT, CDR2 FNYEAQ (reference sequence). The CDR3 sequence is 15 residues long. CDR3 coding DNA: TGTGCTAGCAGCTTAGGGGGGACTAGACTTGATGAGCAGTTCTTC. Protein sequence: CASSLGGTRLDEQFF.

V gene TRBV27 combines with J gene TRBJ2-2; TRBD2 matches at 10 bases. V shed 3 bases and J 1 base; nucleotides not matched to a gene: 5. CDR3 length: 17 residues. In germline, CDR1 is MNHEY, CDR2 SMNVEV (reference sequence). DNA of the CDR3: TGTGCCAGCAGTTTCCTAGCGGGGGCTCAGAACACCGGGGAGCTGTTTTTT. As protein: CASSFLAGAQNTGELFF.

CDR3 DNA sequence: TGTGCCAGTAGTAGAAAGACAGGGGGCCCTCTCTATGGCTACACCTTC. Amino acids: CASSRKTGGPLYGYTF. The J gene is TRBJ1-2, the V gene TRBV19; 10 bases are shared with TRBD1. The CDR3 consists of 16 residues. V gave up 4 bases and J gave up 4 bases; unmatched junction bases: 9. Germline CDR1 is LNHDA and CDR2 is SQIVND (reference sequence).

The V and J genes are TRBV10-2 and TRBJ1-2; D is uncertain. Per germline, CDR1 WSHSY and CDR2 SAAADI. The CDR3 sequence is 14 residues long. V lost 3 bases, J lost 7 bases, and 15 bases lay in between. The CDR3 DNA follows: TGCGCCAGCAGTGAAGCGGGAGGGAGTTCTGGCTACACCTTC. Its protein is CASSEAGGSSGYTF.

The CDR3 region is CASSQGPGQGYTGELFF. The CDR3 nucleotides read TGTGCCAGCAGCCAGGGCCCGGGACAGGGCTACACCGGGGAGCTGTTTTTT. The chain couples TRBV4-2 to TRBJ2-2; 9 positions match TRBD1. CDR3 length equals 17 residues. The V and J ends lost 3 bases and 3 bases, in that order; junction bases with no gene match: 8. Looked up from germline, CDR1 is LGHNA and CDR2 is YNFKEQ.

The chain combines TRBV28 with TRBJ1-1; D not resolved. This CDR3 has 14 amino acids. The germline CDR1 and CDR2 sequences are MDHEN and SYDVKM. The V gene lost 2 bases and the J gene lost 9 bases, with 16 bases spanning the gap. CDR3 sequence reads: CASSLSQTRHQAFF. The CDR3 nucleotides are TGTGCCAGCAGTTTAAGTCAGACGCGGCATCAAGCTTTCTTT.

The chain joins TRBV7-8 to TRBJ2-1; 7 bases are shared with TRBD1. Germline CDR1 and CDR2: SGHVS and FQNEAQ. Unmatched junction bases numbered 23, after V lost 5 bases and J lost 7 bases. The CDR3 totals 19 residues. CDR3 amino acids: CASSPGVRGLPPMRNEQFF. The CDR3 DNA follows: TGTGCCAGCAGCCCCGGCGTGAGGGGGCTCCCACCGATGCGTAATGAGCAGTTCTTC.

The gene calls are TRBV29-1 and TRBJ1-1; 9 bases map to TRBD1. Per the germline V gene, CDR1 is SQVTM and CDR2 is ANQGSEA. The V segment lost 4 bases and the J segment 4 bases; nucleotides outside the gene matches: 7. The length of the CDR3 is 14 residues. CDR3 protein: CSVVEDRGSTEAFF. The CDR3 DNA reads TGCAGCGTTGTCGAGGACAGGGGCTCCACTGAAGCTTTCTTT.

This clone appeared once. The CDR3 loop reads CASSLGGRGGTEAFF. The CDR3 nucleotides are TGTGCCAGCAGCTTAGGGGGCCGGGGGGGCACTGAAGCTTTCTTT. This chain joins TRBV7-2 and TRBJ1-1; D may be TRBD1 (5 bases). Germline V gives CDR1 SGHTA, CDR2 FQGNSA. CDR3 size: 15 residues. Trimming removed 1 base from V and 4 bases from J, with 13 bases in between.